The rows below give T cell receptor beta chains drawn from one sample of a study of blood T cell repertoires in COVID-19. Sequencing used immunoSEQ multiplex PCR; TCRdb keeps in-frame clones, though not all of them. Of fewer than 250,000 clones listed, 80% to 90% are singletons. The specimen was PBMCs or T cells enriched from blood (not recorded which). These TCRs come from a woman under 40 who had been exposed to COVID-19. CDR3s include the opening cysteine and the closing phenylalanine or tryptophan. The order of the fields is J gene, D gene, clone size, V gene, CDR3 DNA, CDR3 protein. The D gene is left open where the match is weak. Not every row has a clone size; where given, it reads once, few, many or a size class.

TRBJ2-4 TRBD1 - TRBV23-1 TGCGCCAGCAGTACGACAGGGAATCCCAACATTCAGTACTTC CASSTTGNPNIQYF
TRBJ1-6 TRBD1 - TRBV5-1 TGCGCCAGCAGCGGAGGACAGGGAGCAAATTCACCCCTCCACTTT CASSGGQGANSPLHF
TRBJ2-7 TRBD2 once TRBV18 TGTGCCAGCTCACCCCGGAGCGGGAGTCCCTACGAGCAGTACTTC CASSPRSGSPYEQYF
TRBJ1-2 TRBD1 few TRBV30 TGTGCCTGGAGTGTGAGGGGGCGGGGTGGCTACACCTTC CAWSVRGRGGYTF
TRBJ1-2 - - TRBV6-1 TGTGCCAGCAGTGAAATAAGCCAGGGTTGGAACTATGGCTACACCTTC CASSEISQGWNYGYTF
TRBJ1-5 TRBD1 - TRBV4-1 TGCGCCAGCAGCACCCTACCGGGACAGGGTAATCAGCCCCAGCATTTT CASSTLPGQGNQPQHF
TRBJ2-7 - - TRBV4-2 TGTGCCAGCAGCCATTTACAGGGGATCGGGAGGGCCGAGCAGTACTTC CASSHLQGIGRAEQYF
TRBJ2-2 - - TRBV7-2 TGTGCCAGCAGCTTCCAGGGGACCGGGGAGCTGTTTTTT CASSFQGTGELFF
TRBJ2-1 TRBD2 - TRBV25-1 TGTGCCAGCAGTGAATCAGGACTAGCGGGAACAGGAAATGAGCAGTTCTTC CASSESGLAGTGNEQFF
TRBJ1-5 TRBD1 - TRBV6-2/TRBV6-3 TGTGCCAGCAGTCAAACAGGGGCCTCGAATCAGCCCCAGCATTTT CASSQTGASNQPQHF
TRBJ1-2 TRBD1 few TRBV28 TGTGCCAGCACCAGGACAGGGCTGGTTGACTATGGCTACACCTTC CASTRTGLVDYGYTF
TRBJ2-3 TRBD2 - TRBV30 TGTGCCTCCACTCGACTAGCGGGAGTGTATTTT CASTRLAGVYF
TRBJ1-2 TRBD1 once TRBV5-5 TGTGCCAGCAGCTTTGCGGACAGGCCTTATGGCTACACCTTC CASSFADRPYGYTF
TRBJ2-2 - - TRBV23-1 TGCGCCAGCAGTCAAAAGGCAGGGAACACCGGGGAGCTGTTTTTT CASSQKAGNTGELFF
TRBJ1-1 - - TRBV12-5 TGTGCTAGTGGTTTGGTAACGGGAACGAACACTGAAGCTTTCTTT CASGLVTGTNTEAFF
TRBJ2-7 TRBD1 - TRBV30 TGTGCCTGGAGCCCTTATGGACAGGGCTGGGAGCAGTACTTC CAWSPYGQGWEQYF